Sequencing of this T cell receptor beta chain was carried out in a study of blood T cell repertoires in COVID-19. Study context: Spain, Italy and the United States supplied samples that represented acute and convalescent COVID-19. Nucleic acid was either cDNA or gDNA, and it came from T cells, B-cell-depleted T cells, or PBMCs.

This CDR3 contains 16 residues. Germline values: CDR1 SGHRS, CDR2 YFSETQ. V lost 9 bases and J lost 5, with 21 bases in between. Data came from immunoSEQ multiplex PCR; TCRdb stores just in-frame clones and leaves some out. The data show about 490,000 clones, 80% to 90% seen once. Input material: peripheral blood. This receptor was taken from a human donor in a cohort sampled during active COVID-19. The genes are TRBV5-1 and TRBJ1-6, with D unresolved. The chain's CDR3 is CATKLRSGGDNSPLHF. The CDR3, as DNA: TGCGCCACCAAACTTAGGAGCGGTGGAGATAATTCACCCCTCCACTTT.